The 7 T cell receptor beta chains below were found in one sample sequenced in a study of neurological immune-mediated disorders. Regarding time point: longitudinal time-point 2. MiXCR was run by TCRdb on the 5' RACE reads, yielding one entry per CDR3 protein. Among fewer than 70,000 distinct CDR3 sequences listed, about 10% were seen once. The sample comprised PBMCs. These receptors were taken from a man between 25 and 39 years old in good health.

This clonotype was found a few times. The rearrangement links TRBV20-1 to TRBJ1-4; no firm D call. Trimming removed 0 bases from V and 6 bases from J, with 11 bases in between. CDR1 is DFQATT, CDR2 SNEGSKA, per germline (reference sequence). The CDR3 sequence is 14 residues long. The chain's CDR3 is CSARDPPEDEKLFF. In nucleotides, the CDR3 is TGCAGTGCTAGAGACCCCCCGGAGGATGAAAAACTGTTTTTT.

The chain couples TRBV28 to TRBJ2-7, with D possibly being TRBD1 (6 bases). The CDR3 runs 14 residues. Trimming pared 4 bases from V and 3 bases from J, leaving 13 bases between. Germline values: CDR1 MDHEN, CDR2 SYDVKM. This CDR3 reads CASSSAGERYEQYF. DNA of the CDR3: TGTGCCAGCAGTTCGGCAGGGGAACGCTACGAGCAGTACTTC.

This clonotype was recorded at least ten times. An end of the junction differs from the germline gene, which may be a read error. The rearrangement joins TRBV29-1 to TRBJ2-7, with D unclear. Germline V lookup: CDR1 SQVTM, CDR2 ANQGSEA. The CDR3 length is 12 residues. CDR3 protein: CSFESVAYEQYF. CDR3 DNA: TGCAGCTTTGAATCTGTCGCCTACGAGCAGTACTTC.

This clonotype appeared many times. This CDR3 reads CASSLLGQGAGELFF. The CDR3 DNA is TGTGCCAGCAGTTTACTGGGACAGGGGGCCGGGGAGCTGTTTTTT. The chain carries TRBV27 and TRBJ2-2; 11 nucleotides agree with TRBD1. Trimming at V came to 2 bases and at J to 6 bases, leaving 2 bases not matched to a gene. The CDR3 has 15 amino acids. Germline CDR1 MNHEY, CDR2 SMNVEV (reference sequence).

The chain is built from TRBV4-1 and TRBJ1-5; no firm D call. The CDR3 loop spans 19 amino acids. V lost 3 bases and J lost 6, with 27 bases in between. Germline CDR1 and CDR2: MGHRA and YSYEKL. The DNA of the CDR3 is TGCGCCAGCAGCCACGACTCCGTACCCGACCTTTTGTGGGGTCAGCCCCAGCATTTT. The encoded protein is CASSHDSVPDLLWGQPQHF.

In its sample, this clonotype was seen many times. This sequence joins TRBV28 and TRBJ2-3; perhaps TRBD2 as D (5 bases). V lost 5 bases and J lost 0, with 9 bases in between. CDR3 length: 14 residues. Germline V gives CDR1 MDHEN, CDR2 SYDVKM. CDR3 amino acids: CASSPSLSTDTQYF. For the CDR3, the DNA is TGTGCCAGCAGTCCTAGCTTGAGCACAGATACGCAGTATTTT.

This clonotype was found many times. For the CDR3, the DNA is TGTGCCAGCAGTCTAACAGGAGAGCCCCACGAGCAGTACTTC. It is translated as CASSLTGEPHEQYF. The chain is built from TRBV12-3 or TRBV12-4 and TRBJ2-7, with a tentative D call TRBD1 (5 bases). V lost 5 bases and J lost 5, with 16 bases in between. The CDR3 totals 14 residues.